This T cell receptor beta chain came from a study of blood T cells in healthy people across ages. Study overall: Template switching retrieved approximately one barcoded beta molecule for each two T cells. Study-wide findings and caveats: From one million sequenced T cells, diversity estimates were lower bounds.

In regard to this clonotype: Its antigen is as yet unknown.

PCR was performed a second time for about 6 to 12 cycles using a sample-barcoded 5' primer and a J-beta primer mix. Each CDR3 protein gets one entry after TCRdb re-called the 5' RACE reads with MiXCR. Of 1 million or so distinct CDR3 sequences detected, under 30% appear once; the ten largest clones hold approximately 0.79%. Germline values: CDR1 MDHEN, CDR2 SYDVKM. The CDR3 is 15 residues long. The V segment lost 5 bases and the J segment 5 bases; nucleotides outside the gene matches: 6. This sample was shared with a second study, whose subject was T cells of mothers and their children. From that paper: For each mother, over 8 million TCR beta CDR3 reads were obtained, and for each child, about 3 million.

The chain carries TRBV28 and TRBJ1-6; 7 bases map to TRBD1. The sequenced sample was blood. The sequence derives from a girl aged 2-15 years in good health. The CDR3 sequence is CASSPHDRDNSPLHF. In DNA form, the CDR3 reads TGTGCCAGCAGTCCCCATGACAGGGATAATTCACCCCTCCACTTT.